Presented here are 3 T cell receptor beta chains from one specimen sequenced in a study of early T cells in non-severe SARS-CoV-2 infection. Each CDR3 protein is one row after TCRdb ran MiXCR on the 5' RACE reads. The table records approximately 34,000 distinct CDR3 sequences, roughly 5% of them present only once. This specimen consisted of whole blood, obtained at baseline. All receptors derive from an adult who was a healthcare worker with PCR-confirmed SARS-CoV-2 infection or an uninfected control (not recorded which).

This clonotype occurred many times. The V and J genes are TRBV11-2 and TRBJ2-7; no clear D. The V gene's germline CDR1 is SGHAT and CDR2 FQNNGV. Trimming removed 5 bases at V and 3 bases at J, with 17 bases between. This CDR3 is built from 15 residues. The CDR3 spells CASSPHQTPNYEQYV. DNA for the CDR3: TGTGCCAGCAGCCCACACCAGACCCCCAACTACGAGCAGTACGTC.

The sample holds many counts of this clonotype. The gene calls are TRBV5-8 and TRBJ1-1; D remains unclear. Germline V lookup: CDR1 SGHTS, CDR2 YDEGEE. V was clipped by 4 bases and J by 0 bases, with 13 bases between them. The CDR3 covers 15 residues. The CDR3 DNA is TGTGCCAGCAGCCCCAGGTTTTTGATGAACACTGAAGCTTTCTTT. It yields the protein CASSPRFLMNTEAFF.

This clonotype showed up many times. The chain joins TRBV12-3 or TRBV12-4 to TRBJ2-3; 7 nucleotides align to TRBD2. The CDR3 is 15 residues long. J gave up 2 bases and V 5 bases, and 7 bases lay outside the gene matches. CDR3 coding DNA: TGTGCCAGCAGTCCCCGGGACTATAACACAGATACGCAGTATTTT. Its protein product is CASSPRDYNTDTQYF.